This is a list of T cell receptor beta chains from one sample in a study of blood T cells in healthy people across ages. TCRdb called the 5' RACE reads again in MiXCR, with one record for every CDR3 protein. The table shows approximately 1,100,000 distinct CDR3 sequences, with over 35% occurring only once. Material: blood. The receptors stem from an older woman in good health. CDR3s leave out the opening cysteine and the closing phenylalanine or tryptophan.

12	TRBV25-1	TRBJ2-1	ASSERISEGEQF
11	TRBV4-2	NA	ASSQDFRGEQY
13	TRBV9	TRBJ2-5	ASSPSGDLYNEQY
12	TRBV6-5	TRBJ2-7	ARSSLGGTYEQY
13	TRBV29-1	TRBJ1-2	SVAVGAGTNYGYT
13	TRBV20-1	TRBJ2-7	SARDGDRSSYEQY
10	TRBV29-1	TRBJ2-7	SVGVMTEEQY
11	TRBV6-5	TRBJ2-1	ASSPPQSNEQF
10	TRBV5-5	TRBJ2-7	ASSLDPLGQY
12	TRBV7-3	TRBJ2-2	ASSVVSDTGELF
11	TRBV2	TRBJ1-5	ASRADRDQPQH
11	TRBV7-7	TRBJ2-5	ASSFQVGDEQY
17	TRBV7-8	NA	ASSSYAGFSVVRNGEQY
9	TRBV20-1	TRBJ2-1	SAGRHNEQF
11	TRBV20-1	TRBJ2-3	SANNEFTDTQY
13	TRBV9	TRBJ2-1	ASSVTSGSGGEQF
13	TRBV7-9	TRBJ2-1	ASSIRTSGSYEQF
11	TRBV20-1	TRBJ2-7	SAPLSGSYEQY
11	TRBV9	TRBJ2-5	ASSVEPIETQY
13	TRBV21-1	TRBJ1-5	ASSTADYSNQPQH